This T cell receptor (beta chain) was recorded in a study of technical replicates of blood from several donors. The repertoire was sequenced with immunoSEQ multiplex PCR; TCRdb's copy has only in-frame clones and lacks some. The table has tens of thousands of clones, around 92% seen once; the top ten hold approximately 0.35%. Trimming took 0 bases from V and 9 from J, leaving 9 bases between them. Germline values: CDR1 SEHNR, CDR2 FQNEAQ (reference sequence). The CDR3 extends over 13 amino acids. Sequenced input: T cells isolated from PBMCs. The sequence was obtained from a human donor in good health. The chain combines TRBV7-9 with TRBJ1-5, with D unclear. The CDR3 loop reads CASSLAPNRPQHF. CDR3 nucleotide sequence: TGTGCCAGCAGCTTAGCCCCCAATAGGCCCCAGCATTTT.